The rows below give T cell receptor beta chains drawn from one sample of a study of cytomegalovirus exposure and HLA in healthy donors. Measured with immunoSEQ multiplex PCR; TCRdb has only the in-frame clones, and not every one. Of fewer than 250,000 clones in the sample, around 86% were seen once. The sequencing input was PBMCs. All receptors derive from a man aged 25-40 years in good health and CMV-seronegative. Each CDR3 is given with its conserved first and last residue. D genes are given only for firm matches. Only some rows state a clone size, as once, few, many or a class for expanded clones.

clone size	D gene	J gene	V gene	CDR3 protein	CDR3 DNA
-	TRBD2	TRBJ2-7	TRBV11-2	CASSFSGSSYEQYF	TGTGCCAGCAGCTTTAGCGGGAGTAGCTACGAGCAGTACTTC
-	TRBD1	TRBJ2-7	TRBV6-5	CASSQTGGYGQYF	TGTGCCAGCAGTCAGACAGGGGGCTACGGGCAGTACTTC
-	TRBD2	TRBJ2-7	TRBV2	CASSGLAGGSYEQYF	TGTGCCAGCAGTGGACTAGCGGGAGGAAGCTACGAGCAGTACTTC
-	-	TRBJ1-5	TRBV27	CASSLRFRVNQPQHF	TGTGCCAGCAGTTTAAGGTTTCGGGTTAACCAGCCCCAGCATTTT
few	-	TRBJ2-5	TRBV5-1	CASAIQETQYF	TGCGCCAGCGCGATACAAGAGACCCAGTACTTC
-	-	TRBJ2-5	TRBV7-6	CASSSTTASWETQYF	TGTGCCAGCAGCTCTACCACGGCTAGTTGGGAGACCCAGTACTTC
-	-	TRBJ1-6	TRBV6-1	CALHREAYNSPLHF	TGTGCCCTGCACCGGGAGGCCTATAATTCACCCCTCCACTTT
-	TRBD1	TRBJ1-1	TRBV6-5	CASSYSRYRGTEAFF	TGTGCCAGCAGTTACTCGCGGTACAGGGGAACTGAAGCTTTCTTT
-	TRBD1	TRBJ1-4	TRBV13	CASRPRDRKSEKLFF	TGTGCCAGCAGGCCCCGGGACAGAAAGAGTGAAAAACTGTTTTTT
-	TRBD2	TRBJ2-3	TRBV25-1	CASSVSSGSTDTQYF	TGTGCCAGCAGTGTATCTAGCGGGAGCACAGATACGCAGTATTTT
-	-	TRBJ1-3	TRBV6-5	CASRHRYRSGNTIYF	TGTGCCAGCAGACACCGGTACAGGTCTGGAAACACCATATATTTT
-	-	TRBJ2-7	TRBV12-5	CASGPHDYEQYF	TGTGCTAGTGGACCACACGATTACGAGCAGTACTTC
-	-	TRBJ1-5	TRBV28	CASSFRQNNQPQHF	TGTGCCAGCAGTTTCCGACAGAACAATCAGCCCCAGCATTTT
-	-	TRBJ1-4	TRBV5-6	CASSSGAEKLFF	TGTGCCAGCAGCTCAGGGGCTGAAAAACTGTTTTTT
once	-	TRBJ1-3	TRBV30	CAWSRGASGNTIYF	TGTGCCTGGAGTCGGGGGGCGAGTGGAAACACCATATATTTT
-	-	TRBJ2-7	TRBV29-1	CSVGTTEQYF	TGCAGCGTTGGGACAACCGAGCAGTACTTC
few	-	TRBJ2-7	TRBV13	CASSFGVARPTYEQYF	TGTGCCAGCAGCTTCGGAGTAGCACGTCCAACCTACGAGCAGTACTTC
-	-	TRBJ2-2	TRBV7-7	CASSLASAGNSGELFF	TGTGCTAGCAGCTTAGCTTCGGCAGGGAACTCCGGGGAGCTGTTTTTT
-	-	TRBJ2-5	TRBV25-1	CASSLTGTETQYF	TGTGCCAGCAGTCTTACAGGGACAGAGACCCAGTACTTC
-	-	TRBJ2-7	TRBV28	CASSTGIEDEQYF	TGTGCCAGCAGCACCGGGATCGAAGACGAGCAGTACTTC
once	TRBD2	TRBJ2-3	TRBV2	CASSISGGAPDTQYF	TGTGCCAGCAGTATAAGCGGGGGGGCTCCAGATACGCAGTATTTT
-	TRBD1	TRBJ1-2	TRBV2	CASRILQGASGYTF	TGTGCCAGCAGAATCCTACAGGGGGCGTCTGGCTACACCTTC
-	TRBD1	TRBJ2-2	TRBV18	CASSPQGQEPTGELFF	TGTGCCAGCTCACCACAAGGACAGGAGCCAACCGGGGAGCTGTTTTTT
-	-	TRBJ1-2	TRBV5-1	CASSLGPGVNYGYTF	TGCGCCAGCAGCTTGGGGCCAGGGGTTAACTATGGCTACACCTTC
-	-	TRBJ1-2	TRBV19	CASSTSRTAYTF	TGTGCCAGTAGTACGAGCAGGACTGCCTACACCTTC
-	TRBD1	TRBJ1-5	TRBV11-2	CASSLGHRGRNQPQHF	TGTGCCAGCAGCTTAGGTCACAGGGGACGCAATCAGCCCCAGCATTTT
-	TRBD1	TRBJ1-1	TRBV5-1	CASSWTGGNTEAFF	TGCGCCAGCAGCTGGACAGGTGGGAACACTGAAGCTTTCTTT
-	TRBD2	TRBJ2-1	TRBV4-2	CASSQGLAGSYEQFF	TGTGCCAGCAGCCAAGGACTAGCGGGGTCCTATGAGCAGTTCTTC
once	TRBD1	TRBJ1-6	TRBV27	CASSLQGARNSPLHF	TGTGCCAGCAGCCTTCAGGGGGCGCGTAATTCACCCCTCCACTTT
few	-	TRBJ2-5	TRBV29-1	CSTNLEGETQYF	TGCAGCACAAACTTAGAGGGAGAGACCCAGTACTTC
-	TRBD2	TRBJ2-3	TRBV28	CASSSPRGGGLYSDTQYF	TGTGCCAGCAGTTCCCCTAGGGGCGGGGGGTTATACTCAGATACGCAGTATTTT
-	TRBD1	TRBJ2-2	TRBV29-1	CSAGGTGFSGGELFF	TGCAGCGCAGGTGGGACAGGGTTTTCCGGCGGGGAGCTGTTTTTT
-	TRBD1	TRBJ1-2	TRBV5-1	CASSLQGADYGYTF	TGCGCCAGCAGCTTACAGGGGGCTGACTATGGCTACACCTTC